Detailed here is one T cell receptor beta chain. What it binds is not known. Template switching created a universal primer site, and the cDNA included unique molecular identifiers. TCRdb re-analysed the 5' RACE reads in MiXCR, keeping a single row per CDR3 protein. The sample has 250,000 to 300,000 distinct CDR3 sequences; roughly 9.7% are singletons. The V and J ends lost 0 bases and 2 bases respectively, with 13 bases between them. Germline V gene data show CDR1 as MGHRA and CDR2 as YSYEKL. There are 16 residues in the CDR3. These data are taken from a study of identical twins. General study findings and limits: Out-of-frame TCR alpha sharing observed in monozygotic twins exceeded model estimates. Analyses based on zero insertions could be partly confounded by invariant MAIT and iNKT cells. Weaker excess sharing between twins was seen in beta out-of-frame sequences.

These data were also filed under a second study, of yellow fever vaccine responses in identical twins.

The chain joins TRBV4-1 to TRBJ2-5; TRBD2 might be the D (6 bases). The sequenced sample was CD8+ T cells sorted from blood. This receptor was obtained from a woman younger than 35 in good health. Written as DNA, the CDR3 is TGCGCCAGCAGCCAAGAACGTGTAGCGGTACAAGAGACCCAGTACTTC. The encoded protein is CASSQERVAVQETQYF.